This T cell receptor beta chain stems from a study of type 1 and type 2 diabetes patients. Overall study context: The cohort mixed type 1 diabetes, type 2 diabetes and nondiabetic donors. Study results and caveats: Some expanded clones seen only in T1D might occur in additional T2D or control samples.

PCR was run on genomic DNA. A primer set of 30 forward and 13 reverse primers amplified the CDR3. Each CDR3 protein gets one entry after TCRdb re-called the multiplex PCR reads with MiXCR. The data contain 250,000 to 300,000 distinct CDR3 sequences, around 47% of them singletons. This clonotype occurred many times. Its antigen is unidentified. Peripheral blood, ten milliliters per participant, was collected. Germline CDR1 and CDR2: WNHNN and SYGVQD (reference sequence). V shed 8 bases and J 2 bases; nucleotides not matched to a gene: 5. CDR3 length: 13 amino acids. The sequence derives from a man aged 18 to 29 with type 2 diabetes. The chain links TRBV10-1 to TRBJ2-5; 7 bases fit TRBD2. The sample was peripheral blood mononuclear cells (PBMCs). The CDR3 DNA reads TGCGCCAGCCGAGCGGGACCTCAAGAGACCCAGTACTTC. Amino acids: CASRAGPQETQYF.